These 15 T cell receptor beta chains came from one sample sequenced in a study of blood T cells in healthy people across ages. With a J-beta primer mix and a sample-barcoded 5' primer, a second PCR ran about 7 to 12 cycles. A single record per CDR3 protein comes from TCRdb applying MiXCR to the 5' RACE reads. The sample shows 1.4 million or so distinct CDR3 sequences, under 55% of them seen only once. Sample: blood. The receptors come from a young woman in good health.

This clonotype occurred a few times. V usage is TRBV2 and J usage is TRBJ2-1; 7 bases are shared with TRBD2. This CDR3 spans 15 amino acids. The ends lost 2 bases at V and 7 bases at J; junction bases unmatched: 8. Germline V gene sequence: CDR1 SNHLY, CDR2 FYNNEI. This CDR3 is CASSEYGGTANEQFF. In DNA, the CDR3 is TGTGCCAGCAGTGAATACGGGGGGACTGCAAATGAGCAGTTCTTC.

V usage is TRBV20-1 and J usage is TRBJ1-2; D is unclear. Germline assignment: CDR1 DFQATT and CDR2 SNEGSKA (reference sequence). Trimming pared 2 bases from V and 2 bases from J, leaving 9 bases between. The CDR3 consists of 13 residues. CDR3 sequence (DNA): TGCAGTGCTAGATATGCAACGAACTATGGCTACACCTTC. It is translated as CSARYATNYGYTF.

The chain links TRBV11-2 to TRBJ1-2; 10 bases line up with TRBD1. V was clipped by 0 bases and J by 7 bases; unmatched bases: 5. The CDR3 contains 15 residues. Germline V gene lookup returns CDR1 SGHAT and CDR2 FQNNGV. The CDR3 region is CASSLEGTGVAGYTF. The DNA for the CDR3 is TGTGCCAGCAGCTTAGAAGGGACAGGGGTCGCTGGCTACACCTTC.

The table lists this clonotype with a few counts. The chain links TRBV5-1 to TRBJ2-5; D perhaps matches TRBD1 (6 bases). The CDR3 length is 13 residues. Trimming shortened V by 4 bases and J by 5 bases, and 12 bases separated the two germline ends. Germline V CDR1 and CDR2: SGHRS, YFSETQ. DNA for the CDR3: TGCGCCAGCAGCATGGAGACAGGCGAGACCCAGTACTTC. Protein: CASSMETGETQYF.

This chain's CDR3 is CASSLGRGMEQYF. The CDR3 DNA sequence: TGTGCCAGCAGTTTAGGGAGGGGTATGGAGCAGTACTTC. The J gene is TRBJ2-4, the V gene TRBV12-3 or TRBV12-4; TRBD2 might be the D (6 bases). There are 13 residues in the CDR3. With 1 base removed from V and 13 bases from J, the gap between germline ends came to 14 bases.

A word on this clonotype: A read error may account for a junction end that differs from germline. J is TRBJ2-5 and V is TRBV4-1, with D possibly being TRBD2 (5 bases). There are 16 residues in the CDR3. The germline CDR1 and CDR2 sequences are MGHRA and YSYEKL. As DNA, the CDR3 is TGCGTCAGCAGCCAACACCAATGGCAACGAGGGGAGACCCAGTACTTC. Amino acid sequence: CVSSQHQWQRGETQYF.

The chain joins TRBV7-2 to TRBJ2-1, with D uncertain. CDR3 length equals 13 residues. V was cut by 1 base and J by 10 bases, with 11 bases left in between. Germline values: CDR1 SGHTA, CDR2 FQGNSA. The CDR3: CASSLVPYYEQFF. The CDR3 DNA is TGTGCCAGCAGCTTAGTTCCATATTACGAGCAGTTCTTC.

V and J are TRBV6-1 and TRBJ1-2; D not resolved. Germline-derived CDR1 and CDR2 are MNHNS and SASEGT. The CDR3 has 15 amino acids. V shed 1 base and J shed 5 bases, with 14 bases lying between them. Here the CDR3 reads CASSEEPSRRYGYTF. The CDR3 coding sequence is TGTGCCAGCAGTGAAGAGCCCAGCCGGAGGTATGGCTACACCTTC.

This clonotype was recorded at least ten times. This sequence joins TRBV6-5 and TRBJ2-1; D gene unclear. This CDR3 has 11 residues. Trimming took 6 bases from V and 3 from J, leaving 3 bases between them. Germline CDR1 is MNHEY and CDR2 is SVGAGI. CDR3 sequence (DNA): TGTGCCAGCAGGCACTACAATGAGCAGTTCTTC. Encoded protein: CASRHYNEQFF.

CDR3 amino acids: CASTIGSAYNSPLHF. CDR3 bases: TGTGCCAGCACCATCGGTAGCGCCTATAATTCACCCCTCCACTTT. This rearrangement joins TRBV28 to TRBJ1-6; D is uncertain. V was trimmed by 7 bases and J by 2 bases, leaving 12 bases between them. CDR3 length: 15 residues. CDR1 MDHEN and CDR2 SYDVKM come from the germline V gene.

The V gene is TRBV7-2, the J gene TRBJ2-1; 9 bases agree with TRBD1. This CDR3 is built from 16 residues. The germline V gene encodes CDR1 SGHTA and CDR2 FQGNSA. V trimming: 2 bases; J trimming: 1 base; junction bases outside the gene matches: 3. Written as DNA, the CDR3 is TGTGCCAGCAGCTTAAGGGGGACAGGGTCCTACAATGAGCAGTTCTTC. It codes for CASSLRGTGSYNEQFF.

The CDR3 DNA reads as TGCGCCAGTTGTCGGACTAGCGCCACAGATACGCAGTATTTT. Translating it yields CASCRTSATDTQYF. This sequence joins TRBV5-1 and TRBJ2-3; 9 bases agree with TRBD2. CDR3 size: 14 residues. The J segment lost 2 bases and the V segment lost 8 bases, leaving 6 bases of the junction unmatched. Germline CDR1 SGHRS, CDR2 YFSETQ. The variable domain in full, completed from reference TRBV5-1 and TRBJ2-3, reads KAGVTQTPRYLIKTRGQQVTLSCSPISGHRSVSWYQQTPGQGLQFLFEYFSETQRNKGNFPGRFSGRQFSNSRSEMNVSTLELGDSALYLCASCRTSATDTQYFGPGTRLTVL.

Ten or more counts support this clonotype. CDR3 region: CASSSRDRGNYGYTF. DNA of the CDR3: TGTGCCAGCAGTTCCCGGGACAGGGGTAACTATGGCTACACCTTC. The V and J genes are TRBV7-2 and TRBJ1-2; 10 bases are shared with TRBD1. Germline assignment: CDR1 SGHTA and CDR2 FQGNSA. With 6 bases clipped from V and 1 base from J, the junction kept 5 bases outside the gene matches. The CDR3 is 15 amino acids.

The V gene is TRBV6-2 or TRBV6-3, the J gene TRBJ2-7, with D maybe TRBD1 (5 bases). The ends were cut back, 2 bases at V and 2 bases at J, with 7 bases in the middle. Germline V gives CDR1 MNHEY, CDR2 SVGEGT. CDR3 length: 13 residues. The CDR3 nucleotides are TGTGCCAGCAGTTACCTGGGGCCCTACGAGCAGTACTTC. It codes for CASSYLGPYEQYF.

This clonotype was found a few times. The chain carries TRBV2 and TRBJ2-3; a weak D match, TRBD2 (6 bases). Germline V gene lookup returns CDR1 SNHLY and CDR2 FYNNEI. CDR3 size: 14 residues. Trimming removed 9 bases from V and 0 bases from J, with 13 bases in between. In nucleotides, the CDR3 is TGTGCCAGTCCAGTGGGGACTAGCACAGATACGCAGTATTTT. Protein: CASPVGTSTDTQYF.